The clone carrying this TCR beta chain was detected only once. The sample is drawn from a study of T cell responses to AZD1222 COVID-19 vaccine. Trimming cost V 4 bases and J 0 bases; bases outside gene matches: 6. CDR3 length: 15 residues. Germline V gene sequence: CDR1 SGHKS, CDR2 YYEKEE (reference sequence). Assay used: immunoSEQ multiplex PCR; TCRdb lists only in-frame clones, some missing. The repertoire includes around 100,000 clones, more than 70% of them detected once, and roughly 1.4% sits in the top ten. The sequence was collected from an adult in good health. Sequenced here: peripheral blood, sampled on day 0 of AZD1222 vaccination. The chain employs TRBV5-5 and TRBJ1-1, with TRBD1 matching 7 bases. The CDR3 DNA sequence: TGTGCCAGCAGCGGGACGGACAGGATGAACACTGAAGCTTTCTTT. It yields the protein CASSGTDRMNTEAFF.